A single sample is the source of the 18 T cell receptor beta chains below, sequenced in a study of blood T cell repertoires in COVID-19. Assay used: immunoSEQ multiplex PCR; TCRdb lists only in-frame clones, some missing. This table holds around 180,000 clones, more than 75% found once. Sequences were obtained from peripheral blood. The receptors stem from a person aged 70 to 79 with COVID-19, enrolled during active disease.

The CDR3 nucleotides are TGTGCCAGCACCCCGGGGGGCTCTGGAAACACCATATATTTT. This codes for CASTPGGSGNTIYF. The chain is built from TRBV5-4 and TRBJ1-3; D is possibly TRBD1 (5 bases). Germline V gene lookup returns CDR1 SGHNT and CDR2 YYREEE (reference sequence). CDR3 size: 14 residues. V shed 6 bases and J shed 0 bases, with 10 bases lying between them.

This clone was counted between two and nine times. The rearrangement links TRBV20-1 to TRBJ2-2, with a possible D match to TRBD1 (6 bases). This CDR3 contains 15 residues. Germline lookup yields CDR1 DFQATT and CDR2 SNEGSKA (reference sequence). Between the trimmed V and J ends, which lost 3 bases and 0 bases, there was a span of 11 bases. The CDR3 reads CSASQGTANTGELFF. As DNA, the CDR3 is TGCAGTGCTAGTCAGGGGACGGCGAACACCGGGGAGCTGTTTTTT.

This sequence joins TRBV28 and TRBJ1-6; D unclear. CDR3 length: 13 amino acids. CDR1 is MDHEN, CDR2 SYDVKM, per germline. Trimming took off 6 bases at V and 9 bases at J, with 12 bases between the two ends. In DNA, the CDR3 is TGTGCCAGCAGGCGACAATCAAGTTCACCCCTCCACTTT. Its translation: CASRRQSSSPLHF.

This chain links TRBV7-9 with TRBJ2-7; D might be TRBD1 (5 bases). Germline CDR1 and CDR2: SEHNR and FQNEAQ (reference sequence). The CDR3 spans 14 residues. The germline V and J ends were trimmed by 3 bases and 0 bases, with 9 bases remaining between them. The CDR3 DNA reads TGTGCCAGCAGCTTTACAGGTGTCTCCTACGAGCAGTACTTC. This sequence encodes CASSFTGVSYEQYF.

This chain uses TRBV4-2 with TRBJ1-2; 8 nucleotides line up with TRBD1. This CDR3 comprises 15 residues. Germline CDR1 LGHNA, CDR2 YNFKEQ. V gave up 2 bases and J gave up 8 bases; unmatched junction bases: 10. CDR3 residues: CASSQNDRGDRGYTF. In nucleotides, the CDR3 is TGTGCCAGCAGCCAAAATGACAGGGGAGATCGGGGCTACACCTTC.

The gene calls are TRBV9 and TRBJ2-7; TRBD2 aligns across 11 bases. V gave up 4 bases and J gave up 3 bases; unmatched junction bases: 3. The CDR3 loop spans 14 amino acids. The germline CDR1 and CDR2 sequences are SGDLS and YYNGEE. The CDR3 DNA reads as TGTGCCAGCAGCTCCGGACTAGCGGGCTACGAGCAGTACTTC. The encoded protein is CASSSGLAGYEQYF.

This clone has just a few counts. This sequence joins TRBV5-1 and TRBJ2-3, with 11 nucleotides matching TRBD2. This CDR3 has 15 residues. Germline CDR1 is SGHRS and CDR2 is YFSETQ. V lost 1 base to trimming and J lost 5 bases; unmatched junction nucleotides: 3. CDR3 in amino acids: CASSLRGTSGDTQYF. CDR3 DNA: TGCGCCAGCAGCTTGAGAGGGACTAGCGGAGATACGCAGTATTTT.

The CDR3, as DNA: TGTGCCAGCAGGCGACAGGGTCCCTATGGCTACACCTTC. Translation: CASRRQGPYGYTF. V is TRBV12-3 or TRBV12-4 and J is TRBJ1-2, with TRBD1 matching over 7 bases. The CDR3 covers 13 residues. V dropped 6 bases and J dropped 4; count of bases not matched to a gene: 5.

The V gene is TRBV10-3, the J gene TRBJ2-7, with 8 bases aligning to TRBD1. The germline V gene encodes CDR1 ENHRY and CDR2 SYGVKD. The J segment lost 4 bases and the V segment lost 6 bases, leaving 8 bases of the junction unmatched. The length of the CDR3 is 14 residues. CDR3 sequence (DNA): TGTGCCATCAGGCAGGGGGCTGTAGGGTACGAGCAGTACTTC. Its translation: CAIRQGAVGYEQYF.

The chain recombines TRBV10-2 with TRBJ1-2; D gene ambiguous. The CDR3 is 14 residues long. The germline CDR1 and CDR2 sequences are WSHSY and SAAADI. Trimming took 0 bases from V and 2 from J, leaving 7 bases between them. CDR3 bases: TGCGCCAGCAGTGAGTCGCGGGTGAACTATGGCTACACCTTC. This gives the protein CASSESRVNYGYTF.

This clone occurred a few times. The rearrangement links TRBV5-4 to TRBJ2-1; D might be TRBD2 (6 bases). V was pared by 6 bases and J by 1 base, with 14 bases between. There are 15 residues in the CDR3. Germline values: CDR1 SGHNT, CDR2 YYREEE (reference sequence). As DNA, the CDR3 is TGTGCCAGCACCACTTCCGGGACTTCCTACAATGAGCAGTTCTTC. Protein product: CASTTSGTSYNEQFF.

The rearrangement links TRBV13 to TRBJ2-5; the match to TRBD1 covers 7 bases. Germline values: CDR1 PRHDT, CDR2 FYEKMQ (reference sequence). The CDR3 is made up of 14 amino acids. V lost 5 bases, J lost 1 base, and 4 bases stayed unmatched. The CDR3 DNA sequence: TGTGCCAGCAGCCCGCAGGGGGTCCAAGAGACCCAGTACTTC. This codes for CASSPQGVQETQYF.

The chain has TRBV5-1 and TRBJ2-2, with TRBD2 as a possible D gene (6 bases). The CDR3 is made up of 14 amino acids. Germline CDR1 reads SGHRS; CDR2 reads YFSETQ. Trimming left V 6 bases short and J 8 bases short, with 17 bases between. The CDR3 DNA is TGCGCCAGCAAGGCGGGACTGACCGTGGGGGAGCTGTTTTTT. It translates to CASKAGLTVGELFF.

This chain uses TRBV29-1 with TRBJ2-1; the D is unclear. V lost 4 bases and J lost 7, with 14 bases in between. The CDR3 has 13 residues. Germline CDR1 SQVTM, CDR2 ANQGSEA. The chain's CDR3 is CSVVPESRNEQFF. The CDR3 coding sequence is TGCAGCGTTGTACCAGAGTCTAGGAATGAGCAGTTCTTC.

This chain links TRBV5-1 with TRBJ1-2, with TRBD1 matching 7 bases. In germline, CDR1 is SGHRS, CDR2 YFSETQ. This CDR3 is 12 amino acids long. V lost 4 bases to trimming and J lost 8 bases; unmatched junction nucleotides: 5. CDR3 coding DNA: TGCGCCAGCAGCACAGGGGCCGGCGGCTACACCTTC. Amino acid sequence: CASSTGAGGYTF. Drawing the rest from reference TRBV5-1 and TRBJ1-2, the complete variable domain is KAGVTQTPRYLIKTRGQQVTLSCSPISGHRSVSWYQQTPGQGLQFLFEYFSETQRNKGNFPGRFSGRQFSNSRSEMNVSTLELGDSALYLCASSTGAGGYTFGSGTRLTVV.

The table lists this clone with a few counts. This sequence joins TRBV25-1 and TRBJ1-4, with TRBD1 matching over 11 bases. J was trimmed by 5 bases and V by 3 bases; bases with no gene match: 2. CDR3 length equals 15 residues. CDR1 is MGHDK, CDR2 SYGVNS, per germline. The CDR3 spells CASSDGDRGNEKLFF. Written as DNA, the CDR3 is TGTGCCAGCAGTGACGGGGACAGGGGGAATGAAAAACTGTTTTTT.

The J gene is TRBJ1-1, the V gene TRBV6-5, with 9 positions matching TRBD1. Losses at the gene ends were 6 bases for V and 5 bases for J; bases not matched to a gene: 7. The CDR3 length is 14 residues. Germline lookup yields CDR1 MNHEY and CDR2 SVGAGI. This CDR3 is CASRNRGRGTEAFF. CDR3 DNA: TGTGCCAGCAGAAACAGGGGGCGGGGAACTGAAGCTTTCTTT.

There are a few counts of this clone. CDR3 amino acids: CATKPWQGLYNEKLFF. DNA for the CDR3: TGTGCCACCAAACCCTGGCAGGGGCTCTATAATGAAAAACTGTTTTTT. This sequence joins TRBV27 and TRBJ1-4, with D possibly TRBD1 on 6 matching bases. The V end was cut by 10 bases, the J end by 4 bases, with 22 bases between. The CDR3 covers 16 residues. Germline V lookup: CDR1 MNHEY, CDR2 SMNVEV (reference sequence).